This TCR beta chain was captured by sequencing in a study of shared clonotypes between healthy human individuals. General study findings and limits: Sampling involved blood alone; tissue repertoires likely differ. Naive subsets typically showed greater estimated richness than memory subsets. In contrast to clonotypes shared by all four donors, non-shared clonotypes had lower generation probabilities. Donor clonotype sharing was expected to depend on sequencing depth.

CDR1 and CDR2 (germline): SGHRS, YFSETQ. V was clipped by 5 bases and J by 1 base, with 12 bases between them. The CDR3 is 14 residues long. The sample holds a few counts of this clone. Its target is not known. Data came from immunoSEQ multiplex PCR; TCRdb stores just in-frame clones and leaves some out. This sample has approximately 980,000 clones, with about three quarters found just once. Sequenced: memory CD4+ T cells sorted from blood. The subset: CD45RA-negative fraction. The origin of this receptor is a man aged 18 to 30 in good health. The genes are TRBV5-1 and TRBJ1-1; D is uncertain. CDR3 bases: TGCGCCAGCAGACCCGACACGGGGAACACTGAAGCTTTCTTT. Translation: CASRPDTGNTEAFF.